This entry lists 14 T cell receptor beta chains sequenced from one sample in a study of blood T cell repertoires in COVID-19. Only in-frame clones appear in the TCRdb table, and some are missing; sequencing was by immunoSEQ multiplex PCR. The sample shows approximately 160,000 clones, approximately 84% of them seen only once. Sequencing was done on a sample of peripheral blood. These receptors were obtained from a man aged 35 to 55 who had recovered from COVID-19.

Points on this clone: One junction end does not reproduce the germline sequence, and a read error may be involved. This rearrangement joins TRBV7-7 to TRBJ2-1, with D possibly matching TRBD2 (6 bases). Germline V gene data show CDR1 as SSHAT and CDR2 as FNYEAQ (reference sequence). The CDR3 sequence is 15 residues long. This chain's CDR3 is CASSTRDGGYNEQFF. In DNA form, the CDR3 reads TGTGCTAGCAGCACCCGGGACGGAGGGTACAATGAGCAGTTCTTC.

V gene TRBV6-5 combines with J gene TRBJ2-1; D possibly corresponds to TRBD2 (6 bases). V was cut by 10 bases and J by 0 bases, with 16 bases left in between. CDR3 length: 15 amino acids. Germline values: CDR1 MNHEY, CDR2 SVGAGI. The CDR3 region is CATLRDLSSYNEQFF. CDR3 in DNA: TGTGCCACCCTCCGGGACTTGAGCTCCTACAATGAGCAGTTCTTC.

This clone was counted a single time. This chain uses TRBV30 with TRBJ2-7, with TRBD1 as a possible D gene (6 bases). There are 13 residues in the CDR3. V was cut by 5 bases and J by 2 bases, with 13 bases left in between. Germline V CDR1 and CDR2: GTSNPN, SVGIG (reference sequence). The CDR3 spells CAWRSGDTYEQYF. For the CDR3, the DNA is TGTGCCTGGCGGTCAGGGGATACCTACGAGCAGTACTTC. The variable domain in full, with the rest retrieved from reference TRBV30 and TRBJ2-7, is SQTIHQWPATLVQPVGSPLSLECTVEGTSNPNLYWYRQAAGRGLQLLFYSVGIGQISSEVPQNLSASRPQDRQFILSSKKLLLSDSGFYLCAWRSGDTYEQYFGPGTRLTVT.

This clone was observed once. The rearrangement links TRBV6-6 to TRBJ2-5, with D possibly TRBD1 on 5 matching bases. Trimming took 1 base from V and 0 from J, leaving 9 bases between them. Germline loops: CDR1 MNHNY, CDR2 SVGAGI (reference sequence). There are 15 residues in the CDR3. The CDR3 DNA reads as TGTGCCAGCAGTTACTTCACAGGAGACCAAGAGACCCAGTACTTC. Translating it yields CASSYFTGDQETQYF.

The V call is TRBV4-2, the J call TRBJ1-5; D ambiguous. The germline V and J ends were trimmed by 2 bases and 2 bases, with 13 bases remaining between them. Germline CDR1 LGHNA, CDR2 YNFKEQ. This CDR3 region has 16 residues. CDR3 DNA sequence: TGTGCCAGCAGCCAAAGGGCAGGAGGAGGCAATCAGCCCCAGCATTTT. Translating gives CASSQRAGGGNQPQHF.

CDR3 sequence reads: CSVAPGGEGYTF. DNA of the CDR3: TGCAGCGTTGCCCCAGGGGGTGAAGGCTACACCTTC. The chain is built from TRBV29-1 and TRBJ1-2; 7 nucleotides match TRBD1. Trimming took 4 bases from V and 8 from J; bases not matched to a gene: 7. Germline CDR1 reads SQVTM; CDR2 reads ANQGSEA. The CDR3 is 12 residues long.

This chain links TRBV5-4 with TRBJ2-3; 10 bases are a match to TRBD2. CDR1 and CDR2 from the germline V gene are SGHNT and YYREEE (reference sequence). J lost 1 base, V lost 3 bases, and 2 bases had no gene match. The CDR3 consists of 15 residues. DNA of the CDR3: TGTGCCAGCAGCTCCGGACTAGCGGGCACAGATACGCAGTATTTT. It is translated as CASSSGLAGTDTQYF.

The V and J genes are TRBV19 and TRBJ1-5; tentatively, D is TRBD1 (6 bases). This CDR3 region has 16 residues. V was clipped by 5 bases and J by 3 bases, with 17 bases between them. The V gene's germline CDR1 is LNHDA and CDR2 SQIVND (reference sequence). The CDR3 sequence: CASSSHSGAPNQPQHF. The CDR3 region has the DNA TGTGCCAGTAGTTCTCACTCAGGGGCCCCCAATCAGCCCCAGCATTTT.

The chain recombines TRBV4-2 with TRBJ1-5; possible D gene TRBD1, 5 bases. This CDR3 region has 17 residues. The ends were cut back, 0 bases at V and 4 bases at J, with 16 bases in the middle. The germline V gene encodes CDR1 LGHNA and CDR2 YNFKEQ. As DNA, the CDR3 is TGTGCCAGCAGCCAAGATGCGGCCAGGGTCCTTAATCAGCCCCAGCATTTT. Its protein product is CASSQDAARVLNQPQHF.

The genes are TRBV28 and TRBJ1-5; D possibly corresponds to TRBD1 (5 bases). The CDR3 loop spans 15 amino acids. The germline V gene has CDR1 MDHEN and CDR2 SYDVKM. V lost 5 bases and J lost 6, with 17 bases in between. DNA of the CDR3: TGTGCCAGCAGTGGTCAGGGAAAAGTGGTTCAGCCCCAGCATTTT. Translated, it gives CASSGQGKVVQPQHF.

The genes are TRBV5-5 and TRBJ2-7, with D possibly TRBD1 on 6 matching bases. Germline assignment: CDR1 SGHKS and CDR2 YYEKEE (reference sequence). The CDR3 covers 13 residues. Trimming shortened V by 0 bases and J by 3 bases, and 7 bases separated the two germline ends. Written as DNA, the CDR3 is TGTGCCAGCAGCTTGGAACAGGGCTACGAGCAGTACTTC. Its protein product is CASSLEQGYEQYF.

The rearrangement uses TRBV6-6 and TRBJ2-1, with 9 bases aligning to TRBD2. Germline V CDR1 and CDR2: MNHNY, SVGAGI (reference sequence). Losses at the gene ends were 6 bases for V and 0 bases for J; bases not matched to a gene: 6. The CDR3 consists of 16 residues. The CDR3 protein is CASSRLAESSYNEQFF. For the CDR3, the DNA is TGTGCCAGCAGCCGACTAGCGGAGAGCTCCTACAATGAGCAGTTCTTC.

The genes are TRBV27 and TRBJ2-3; tentatively, D is TRBD1 (5 bases). There are 14 residues in the CDR3. Trimming removed 3 bases from V and 2 bases from J, with 9 bases in between. Germline values: CDR1 MNHEY, CDR2 SMNVEV (reference sequence). The CDR3 sequence: CASSFRQYTDTQYF. The CDR3 DNA reads as TGTGCCAGCAGTTTTAGACAGTACACAGATACGCAGTATTTT.

The sample holds many counts of this clone. V is TRBV10-3 and J is TRBJ1-6; 8 bases line up with TRBD1. J was trimmed by 11 bases and V by 10 bases; bases with no gene match: 13. Per the germline V gene, CDR1 is ENHRY and CDR2 is SYGVKD. CDR3 length: 14 residues. The DNA of the CDR3 is TGTGCCACGACTGCTCAGGGGGCGGGAGCACCCCTCCACTTT. This sequence encodes CATTAQGAGAPLHF.